The table lists the clone carrying this T cell receptor (beta chain) with a few counts. Antigen unknown. The sample belongs to a study of response to subunit inactivated influenza vaccine. From the RT-PCR reads, TCRdb called clonotypes with MiXCR, one entry per CDR3 protein. Counted here are some 640,000 distinct CDR3 sequences, about 15% occurring once; the ten biggest clones make up 6.5% to 8.5%. General study points: Authors suggested each seasonal flu vaccination may recruit only limited numbers of new T cells.

With 3 bases clipped from V and 8 bases from J, the junction kept 14 bases outside the gene matches. Germline loops: CDR1 SGHRS, CDR2 YFSETQ. The CDR3 extends over 17 amino acids. The chain carries TRBV5-1 and TRBJ2-2; 9 bases map to TRBD1. Material: PBMCs from blood, obtained 14 to 15 days before vaccination. This sequence originates from a man between 50 and 59 years old who received an inactivated influenza vaccine. The CDR3 region is CASSYYTPGQGVGELFF. CDR3 sequence (DNA): TGCGCCAGCAGCTACTATACTCCGGGACAGGGAGTAGGGGAGCTGTTTTTT. Based on the CDR3 plus reference TRBV5-1 and TRBJ2-2, the full variable domain is KAGVTQTPRYLIKTRGQQVTLSCSPISGHRSVSWYQQTPGQGLQFLFEYFSETQRNKGNFPGRFSGRQFSNSRSEMNVSTLELGDSALYLCASSYYTPGQGVGELFFGEGSRLTVL.